This T cell receptor beta chain stems from a study of OX40 agonist ivuxolimab in advanced cancers. Study overall: Three dose-escalation patients had partial responses: one with hepatocellular carcinoma and two with cutaneous melanoma. Study-level findings and limits: The antigens recognized by the expanded peripheral T cells, that is their antigen specificity, were not determined.

TCRdb keeps only in-frame clones here, not all; method: immunoSEQ multiplex PCR. This sample has 25,000 to 30,000 clones, with 70% to 80% found just once. Worth noting for this clone: Its antigen is still unknown.

Patients with autoimmune history or systemic immunosuppression were excluded. Specimen: CD4+ or CD8+ T cells sorted from blood, collected in a trial of the OX40 agonist ivuxolimab. This clonotype originated in an adult with an advanced solid tumor such as melanoma, head and neck, liver or kidney cancer.

The CDR3 loop is CASSSSSGRGIEAFF. The CDR3 nucleotides are TGTGCCAGTAGTTCTAGTTCGGGCAGGGGTATTGAAGCTTTCTTT. The rearrangement links TRBV19 to TRBJ1-1; D might be TRBD1 (6 bases). Germline V gene data show CDR1 as LNHDA and CDR2 as SQIVND (reference sequence). The CDR3 totals 15 residues. Trimming took 5 bases from V and 7 from J, leaving 20 bases between them.